One and the same sample provided the 6 T cell receptor beta chains below, sequenced in a study of lymphopenia after photon versus proton radiotherapy. This table comes from immunoSEQ multiplex PCR, and its TCRdb copy is limited to in-frame clones, with some not included. The table records about 20,000 clones, roughly 91% of them present only once. The specimen was peripheral blood, collected from a patient treated with proton-based radiotherapy. These receptors came from a woman aged 70-85 years with pancreatic cancer. Some clones in this sample may be carry-over from other donors' samples.

The genes are TRBV28 and TRBJ1-2; D gene unclear. The germline CDR1 and CDR2 sequences are MDHEN and SYDVKM. This CDR3 spans 12 amino acids. V shed 6 bases and J shed 4 bases, with 9 bases lying between them. The CDR3 DNA reads as TGTGCCAGCAGCTTAGAGGTCTATGGCTACACCTTC. Protein product: CASSLEVYGYTF.

The chain joins TRBV27 to TRBJ1-4; unclear D gene. The CDR3 has 14 residues. V was shortened by 4 bases and J by 5 bases, with 11 bases between the two germline ends. Germline V gene data show CDR1 as MNHEY and CDR2 as SMNVEV (reference sequence). The CDR3: CASSSTWENEKLFF. The CDR3 DNA reads as TGTGCCAGCAGTTCGACCTGGGAAAATGAAAAACTGTTTTTT. Based on the CDR3 plus reference TRBV27 and TRBJ1-4, the full variable domain is EAQVTQNPRYLITVTGKKLTVTCSQNMNHEYMSWYRQDPGLGLRQIYYSMNVEVTDKGDVPEGYKVSRKEKRNFPLILESPSPNQTSLYFCASSSTWENEKLFFGSGTQLSVL.

This chain links TRBV28 with TRBJ2-1, with 7 nucleotides matching TRBD2. The junction had 11 bases not matched to a gene; V was cut back by 5 bases and J by 4 bases. Germline V lookup: CDR1 MDHEN, CDR2 SYDVKM. The CDR3 extends over 16 amino acids. In DNA form, the CDR3 reads TGTGCCAGCAGTCCCCGGGGGAGGGGACTATACAATGAGCAGTTCTTC. Translating gives CASSPRGRGLYNEQFF.

This chain links TRBV5-1 with TRBJ2-7; D is possibly TRBD1 (5 bases). CDR3 length equals 13 residues. V was clipped by 2 bases and J by 1 base, with 7 bases between them. The germline gives CDR1 SGHRS, CDR2 YFSETQ. The CDR3 nucleotides read TGCGCCAGCAGCTTCCAGGGATCCTACGAGCAGTACTTC. Encoded protein: CASSFQGSYEQYF.

The chain recombines TRBV29-1 with TRBJ2-7; no clear D gene. With 3 bases removed from V and 2 bases from J, the gap between germline ends came to 8 bases. In germline, CDR1 is SQVTM, CDR2 ANQGSEA. The CDR3 spans 12 residues. DNA of the CDR3: TGCAGCGTTGAGCGTCCCCCCTACGAGCAGTACTTC. Translation: CSVERPPYEQYF.

V is TRBV27 and J is TRBJ2-7; 13 bases are a match to TRBD2. V lost 2 bases and J lost 2; bases outside the gene matches: 0. CDR1 is MNHEY, CDR2 SMNVEV, per germline (reference sequence). The CDR3 runs to 15 residues. The chain's CDR3 is CASSLTSGGAYEQYF. As DNA, the CDR3 is TGTGCCAGCAGTTTAACTAGCGGGGGGGCCTACGAGCAGTACTTC.